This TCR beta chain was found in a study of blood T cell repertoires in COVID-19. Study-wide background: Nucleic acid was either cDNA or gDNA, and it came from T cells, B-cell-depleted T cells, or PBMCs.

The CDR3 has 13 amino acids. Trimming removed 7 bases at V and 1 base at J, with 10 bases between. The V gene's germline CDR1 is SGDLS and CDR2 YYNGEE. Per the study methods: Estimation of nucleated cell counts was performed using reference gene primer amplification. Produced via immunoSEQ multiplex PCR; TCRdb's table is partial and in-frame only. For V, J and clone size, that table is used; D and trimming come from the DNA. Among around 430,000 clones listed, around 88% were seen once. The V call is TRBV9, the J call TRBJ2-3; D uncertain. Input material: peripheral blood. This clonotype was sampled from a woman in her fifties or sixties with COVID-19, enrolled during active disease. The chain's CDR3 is CASSSPGTDTQYF. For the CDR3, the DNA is TGTGCCAGCTCTTCCCCGGGCACAGATACGCAGTATTTT.